The 6 T cell receptor beta chains listed next were all sequenced from one sample in a study of T cell responses to AZD1222 COVID-19 vaccine. Sequenced by immunoSEQ multiplex PCR; TCRdb stores in-frame clones only, minus some. Here the sample spans about 55,000 clones, around 90% being singletons. The sequences come from peripheral blood, collected on day 0 of AZD1222 vaccination. Every receptor here comes from an adult in good health.

The chain uses TRBV3-1 (or the pseudogene TRBV3-2) and TRBJ1-5; no firm D call. CDR3 size: 13 residues. Trimming shortened V by 2 bases and J by 1 base, and 3 bases separated the two germline ends. CDR1 and CDR2 (germline): LGHDT, YNNKEL (reference sequence). DNA of the CDR3: TGTGCCAGCAGCCAAAGGAGCAATCAGCCCCAGCATTTT. Its translation is CASSQRSNQPQHF.

The V call is TRBV6-5, the J call TRBJ2-1; D gene unclear. CDR3 length: 15 residues. Germline CDR1 and CDR2: MNHEY and SVGAGI. With 2 bases removed from V and 6 bases from J, the gap between germline ends came to 14 bases. CDR3 loop: CASSYQASVGNEQFF. The CDR3, as DNA: TGTGCCAGCAGTTACCAAGCGTCCGTAGGCAATGAGCAGTTCTTC.

This rearrangement joins TRBV10-3 to TRBJ2-2; 7 positions agree with TRBD1. The germline V gene has CDR1 ENHRY and CDR2 SYGVKD. After removal of 11 bases from V and 0 bases from J, the junction contained 6 bases not matched to a gene. CDR3 size: 14 residues. CDR3 in DNA: TGTGCCTGCAGACAGGGACCGAACACCGGGGAGCTGTTTTTT. Translated: CACRQGPNTGELFF.

The chain uses TRBV28 and TRBJ1-3; 7 nucleotides line up with TRBD1. Germline CDR1 MDHEN, CDR2 SYDVKM. The CDR3 length is 14 residues. The V segment lost 7 bases and the J segment 0 bases; nucleotides outside the gene matches: 3. In nucleotides, the CDR3 is TGTGCCAGCACTAACAGGGGCTCTGGAAACACCATATATTTT. Its protein is CASTNRGSGNTIYF.

In nucleotides, the CDR3 is TGTGCCAGCAAGGGCAGGCGGACGGTGAACACTGAAGCTTTCTTT. As protein: CASKGRRTVNTEAFF. The chain uses TRBV2 and TRBJ1-1; D gene unclear. Looked up from germline, CDR1 is SNHLY and CDR2 is FYNNEI. The CDR3 covers 15 residues. V lost 7 bases, J lost 0 bases, and 15 bases lay in between.

The chain recombines TRBV18 with TRBJ1-1, with 7 bases lining up with TRBD1. The V segment lost 6 bases and the J segment 1 base; nucleotides outside the gene matches: 8. CDR1 and CDR2 from the germline V gene are KGHSH and LQKENI. This CDR3 contains 15 residues. The CDR3 nucleotides are TGTGCCAGCTCTCCCGGGACAGCTGCGAACACTGAAGCTTTCTTT. It is translated as CASSPGTAANTEAFF.